This T cell receptor beta chain was identified during a study of tumor-infiltrating lymphocytes in primary liver carcinoma. On the study more broadly: Stage T1-T3 N0M0 tumors measured roughly 4.2 to 10 cm at most. Roughly 3.5 to 7.5 million productive TCRbeta reads were obtained per sample, with similar numbers across tissue types. Study-wide results and caveats: A significantly higher top-250-clone fraction was found in tumors than in blood (p = 0.039).

Extraction of RNA together with DNA used about 18-31 mg of unsorted bulk tissue. There were five separate regions sampled from each tumor. Reverse transcription of about 500 ng total RNA with a constant-region primer produced TCR beta cDNA. Libraries covering TCR beta were generated through three nested multiplex PCR rounds (using a slightly modified ARM-PCR). The opening two PCR rounds, ten to eleven cycles each, paired TRBV1-TRBV30 forward primers with a C-beta reverse primer. TCRdb fed the multiplex PCR reads into MiXCR, producing one record per CDR3 protein. The sample lists about 99,000 distinct CDR3 sequences, around two thirds seen once, with over 7.5% in the top ten. A few counts support this clonotype. Its antigen remains unknown. A much larger clone sits a single nucleotide away, making a read error possible. This CDR3 has 15 residues. Looked up from germline, CDR1 is SGHVS and CDR2 is FQNEAQ.

Sequenced sample: liver tumor tissue from sampling region 5. Subset denoted: tumor region T5, tumor centre. V and J are TRBV7-8 and TRBJ1-6, with TRBD1 matching 10 bases. This sequence was found in a woman aged 55-69 years with primary liver carcinoma and hepatitis B virus infection. DNA for the CDR3: TGTGCCAGCAGCTTCCGGGACAGGGGAAGTTCACTCCTCCACTTT. It codes for CASSFRDRGSSLLHF.